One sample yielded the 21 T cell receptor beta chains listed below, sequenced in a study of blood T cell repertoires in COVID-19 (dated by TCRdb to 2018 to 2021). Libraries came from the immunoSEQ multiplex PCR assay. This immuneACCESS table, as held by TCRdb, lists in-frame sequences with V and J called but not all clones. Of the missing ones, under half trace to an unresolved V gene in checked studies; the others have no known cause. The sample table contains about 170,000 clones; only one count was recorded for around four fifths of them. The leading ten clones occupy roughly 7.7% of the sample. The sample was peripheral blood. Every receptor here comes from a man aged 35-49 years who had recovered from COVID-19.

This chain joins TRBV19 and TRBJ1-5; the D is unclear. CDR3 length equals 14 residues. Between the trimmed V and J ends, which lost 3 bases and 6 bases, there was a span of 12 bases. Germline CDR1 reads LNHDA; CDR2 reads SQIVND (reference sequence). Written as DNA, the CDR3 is TGTGCCAGTAGTATGGGCAGCTCGATTCAGCCCCAGCATTTT. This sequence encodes CASSMGSSIQPQHF.

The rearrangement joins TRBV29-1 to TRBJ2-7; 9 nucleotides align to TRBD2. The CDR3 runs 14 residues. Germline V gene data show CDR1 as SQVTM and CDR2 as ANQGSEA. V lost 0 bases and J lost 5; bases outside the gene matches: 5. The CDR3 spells CSVEDRTSADEQYF. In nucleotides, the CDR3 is TGCAGCGTTGAAGATCGGACTAGCGCTGACGAGCAGTACTTC.

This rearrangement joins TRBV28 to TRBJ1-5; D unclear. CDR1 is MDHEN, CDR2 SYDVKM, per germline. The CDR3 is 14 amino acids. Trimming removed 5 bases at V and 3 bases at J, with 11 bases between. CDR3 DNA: TGTGCCAGCAGTCTACGGGATCTCAATCAGCCCCAGCATTTT. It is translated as CASSLRDLNQPQHF.

CDR3 residues: CATRVPQGPQHF. The CDR3, as DNA: TGTGCCACTAGGGTTCCCCAGGGACCCCAGCATTTT. The gene calls are TRBV19 and TRBJ1-5, with D tentatively TRBD1 (5 bases). Trimming left V 10 bases short and J 10 bases short, with 17 bases between. The germline gives CDR1 LNHDA, CDR2 SQIVND (reference sequence). The CDR3 sequence is 12 residues long.

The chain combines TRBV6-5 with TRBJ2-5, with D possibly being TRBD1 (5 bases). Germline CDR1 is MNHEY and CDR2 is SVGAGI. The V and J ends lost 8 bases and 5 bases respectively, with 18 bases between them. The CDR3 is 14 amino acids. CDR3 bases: TGTGCCAGCGCGGAGTTGCAGGGTGGGGAGACCCAGTACTTC. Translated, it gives CASAELQGGETQYF.

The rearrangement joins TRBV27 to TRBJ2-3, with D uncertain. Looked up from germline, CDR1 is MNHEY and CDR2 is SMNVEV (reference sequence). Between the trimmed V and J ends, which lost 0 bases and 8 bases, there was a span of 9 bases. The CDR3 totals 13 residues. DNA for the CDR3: TGTGCCAGCAGTTTATCTCCCGGGTTTACGCAGTATTTT. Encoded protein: CASSLSPGFTQYF.

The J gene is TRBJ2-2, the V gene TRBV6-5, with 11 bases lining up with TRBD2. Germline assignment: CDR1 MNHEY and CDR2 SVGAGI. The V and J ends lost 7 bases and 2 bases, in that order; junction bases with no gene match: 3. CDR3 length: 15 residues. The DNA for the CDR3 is TGTGCCAGCACTCTAGCGGGGGGTAACACCGGGGAGCTGTTTTTT. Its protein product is CASTLAGGNTGELFF.

The CDR3: CASSKDSLLANTGELFF. The CDR3 DNA sequence: TGTGCCAGCTCGAAAGACAGCCTACTCGCGAACACCGGGGAGCTGTTTTTT. This rearrangement joins TRBV18 to TRBJ2-2; the D gene is possibly TRBD1 (5 bases). The V end was cut by 6 bases, the J end by 0 bases, with 17 bases between. CDR1 is KGHSH and CDR2 is LQKENI in the germline V gene. This CDR3 has 17 residues.

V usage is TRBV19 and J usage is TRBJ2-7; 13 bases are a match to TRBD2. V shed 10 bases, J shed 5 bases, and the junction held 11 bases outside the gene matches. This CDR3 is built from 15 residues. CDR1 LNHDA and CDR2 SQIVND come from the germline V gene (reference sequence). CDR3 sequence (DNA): TGTGCCACCAAAACTAGCGGGAGGGCCCTGCACGAGCAGTACTTC. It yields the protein CATKTSGRALHEQYF.

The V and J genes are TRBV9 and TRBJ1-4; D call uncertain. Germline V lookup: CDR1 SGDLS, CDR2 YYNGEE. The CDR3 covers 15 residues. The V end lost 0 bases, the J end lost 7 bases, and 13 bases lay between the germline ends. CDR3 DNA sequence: TGTGCCAGCAGCGTAGCTCCGGGAAGCGGTGAAAAACTGTTTTTT. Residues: CASSVAPGSGEKLFF.

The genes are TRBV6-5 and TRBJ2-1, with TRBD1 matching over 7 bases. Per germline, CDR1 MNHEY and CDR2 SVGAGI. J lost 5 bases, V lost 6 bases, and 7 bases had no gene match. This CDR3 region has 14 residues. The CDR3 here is CASRDRVGDNEQFF. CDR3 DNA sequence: TGTGCCAGCAGAGACAGGGTAGGCGACAATGAGCAGTTCTTC.

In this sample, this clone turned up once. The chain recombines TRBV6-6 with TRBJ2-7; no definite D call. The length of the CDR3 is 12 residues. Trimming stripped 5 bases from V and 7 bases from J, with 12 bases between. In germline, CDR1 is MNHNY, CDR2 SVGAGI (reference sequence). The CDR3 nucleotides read TGTGCCAGCAGTGCCACGCGTCGGGAGCAGTACTTC. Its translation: CASSATRREQYF.

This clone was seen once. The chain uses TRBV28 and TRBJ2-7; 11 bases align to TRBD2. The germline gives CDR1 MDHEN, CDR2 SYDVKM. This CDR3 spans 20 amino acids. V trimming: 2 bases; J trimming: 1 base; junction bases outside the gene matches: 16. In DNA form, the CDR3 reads TGTGCCAGCAGTTTAAACAGGGGGCGAACCGGGACTAGCGGATCCTACGAGCAGTACTTC. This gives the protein CASSLNRGRTGTSGSYEQYF.

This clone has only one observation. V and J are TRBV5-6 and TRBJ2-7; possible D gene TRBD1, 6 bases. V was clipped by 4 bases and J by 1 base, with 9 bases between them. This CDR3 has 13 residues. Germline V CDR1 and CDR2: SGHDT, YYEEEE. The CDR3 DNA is TGTGCCAGCAGCCTGGACAGATCCTACGAGCAGTACTTC. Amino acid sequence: CASSLDRSYEQYF.

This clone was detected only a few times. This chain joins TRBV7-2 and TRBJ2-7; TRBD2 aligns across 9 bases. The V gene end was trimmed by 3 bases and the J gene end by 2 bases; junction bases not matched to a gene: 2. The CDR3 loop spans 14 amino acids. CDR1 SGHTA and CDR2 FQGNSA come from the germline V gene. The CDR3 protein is CASSFIAGAYEQYF. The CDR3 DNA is TGTGCCAGCAGCTTTATAGCGGGAGCCTACGAGCAGTACTTC.

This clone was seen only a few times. The CDR3 reads CASRDRLGGEQYF. CDR3 bases: TGTGCCAGCAGAGACCGCCTGGGGGGCGAGCAGTACTTC. This chain joins TRBV6-5 and TRBJ2-7; D may be TRBD2 (6 bases). V gave up 6 bases and J gave up 6 bases, with 15 bases separating them. The germline gives CDR1 MNHEY, CDR2 SVGAGI. The length of the CDR3 is 13 residues.

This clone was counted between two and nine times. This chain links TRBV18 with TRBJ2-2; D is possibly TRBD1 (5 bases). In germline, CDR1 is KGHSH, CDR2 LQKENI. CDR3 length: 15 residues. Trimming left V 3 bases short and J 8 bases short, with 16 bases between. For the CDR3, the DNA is TGTGCCAGCTCACCGTATACAGGAGAGCCGGGGGAGCTGTTTTTT. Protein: CASSPYTGEPGELFF.

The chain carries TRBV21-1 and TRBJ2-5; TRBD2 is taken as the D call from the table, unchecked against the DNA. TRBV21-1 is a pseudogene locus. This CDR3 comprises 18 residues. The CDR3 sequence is CASSGGLASGRGGETQYF. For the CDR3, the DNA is TGTGCCAGCAGCGGAGGTTTGGCTAGCGGGCGAGGGGGAGAGACCCAGTACTTC.

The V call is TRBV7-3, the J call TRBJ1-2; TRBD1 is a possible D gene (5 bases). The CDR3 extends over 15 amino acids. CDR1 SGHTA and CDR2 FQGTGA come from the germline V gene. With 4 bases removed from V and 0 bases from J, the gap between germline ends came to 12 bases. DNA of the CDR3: TGTGCCAGCAGCTCCCCAGACAGAGCTAACTATGGCTACACCTTC. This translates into CASSSPDRANYGYTF.

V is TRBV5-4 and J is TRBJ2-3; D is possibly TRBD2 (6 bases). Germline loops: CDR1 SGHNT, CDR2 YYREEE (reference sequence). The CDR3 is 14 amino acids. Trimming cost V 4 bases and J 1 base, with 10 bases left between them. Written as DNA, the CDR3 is TGTGCCAGCAGCCCCCGCGGGGGCACAGATACGCAGTATTTT. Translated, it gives CASSPRGGTDTQYF.

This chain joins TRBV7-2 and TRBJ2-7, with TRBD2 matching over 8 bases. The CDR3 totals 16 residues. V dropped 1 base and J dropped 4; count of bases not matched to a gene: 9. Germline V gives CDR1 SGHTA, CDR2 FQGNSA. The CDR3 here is CASSLVGGLVGYEQYF. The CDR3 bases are TGTGCCAGCAGCTTAGTCGGGGGACTAGTGGGTTACGAGCAGTACTTC.